The following is a TCR beta chain sequence with its context. Its antigen remains unidentified. Every TCR library consumed 3500 ng of total RNA. The UMIs contained a 6-nucleotide sample barcode. They were added by template switching during cDNA synthesis. TCRdb reworked the 5' RACE reads into one entry per CDR3 protein, no DNA. Its listing shows about 380,000 distinct CDR3 sequences. The CDR3 spans 14 residues. The data derive from a study of monozygotic twins with inflammatory bowel disease. Study-wide results and limits: Among patients, repertoires may have gained variability from differing immunosuppressive treatments.

The receptor was derived from a human donor with ulcerative colitis or Crohn's disease, or a healthy co-twin of an affected twin (not recorded which). The chain links TRBV12-3 or TRBV12-4 to TRBJ2-1; TCRdb outputs TRBD2, but without DNA this stays unchecked. The source material was blood. The CDR3 sequence is CATSTSGWYNEQFF.